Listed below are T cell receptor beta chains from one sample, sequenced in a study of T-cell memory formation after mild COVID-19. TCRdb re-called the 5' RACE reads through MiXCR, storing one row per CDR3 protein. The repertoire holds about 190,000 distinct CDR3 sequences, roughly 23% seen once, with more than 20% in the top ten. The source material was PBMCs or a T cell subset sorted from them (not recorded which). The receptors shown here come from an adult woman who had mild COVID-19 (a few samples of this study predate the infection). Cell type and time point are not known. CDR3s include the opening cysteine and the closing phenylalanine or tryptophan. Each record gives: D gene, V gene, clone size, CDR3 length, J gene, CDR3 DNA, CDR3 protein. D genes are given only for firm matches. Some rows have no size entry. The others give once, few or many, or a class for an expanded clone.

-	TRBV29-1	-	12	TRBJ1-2	TGCAGCGTTGCGGGAGCCTTAGGTGGCTACACCTTC	CSVAGALGGYTF
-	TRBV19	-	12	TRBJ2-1	TGTGCCAGTAGTGACAACTACAATGAGCAGTTCTTC	CASSDNYNEQFF
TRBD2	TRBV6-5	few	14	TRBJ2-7	TGTGCCAGCAGTTCCCAGCGGGAGATAAACGAGCAGTACTTC	CASSSQREINEQYF
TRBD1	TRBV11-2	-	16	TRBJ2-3	TGTGCCAGCAGCCGTGGACAGGGCCCCTCGACAGATACGCAGTATTTT	CASSRGQGPSTDTQYF
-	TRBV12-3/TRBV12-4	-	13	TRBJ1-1	TGTGCCAGCAGTAATCACAGGGTTACTGAAGCTTTCTTT	CASSNHRVTEAFF
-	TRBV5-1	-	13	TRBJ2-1	TGCGCCAGCAGCTTTACGCTTCTGAATGAGCAGTTCTTC	CASSFTLLNEQFF
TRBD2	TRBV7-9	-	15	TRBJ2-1	TGTGCCAGCAGCTCTCCGGGACTAGCGGTAAATGAGCAGTTCTTC	CASSSPGLAVNEQFF
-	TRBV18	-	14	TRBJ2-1	TGTGCCAGCTCACCCGCAAGTTCCTACAATGAGCAGTTCTTC	CASSPASSYNEQFF
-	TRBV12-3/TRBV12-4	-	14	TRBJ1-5	TGTGCCAGCAGCTACACAGAGAGACATCAGCCCCAGCATTTT	CASSYTERHQPQHF
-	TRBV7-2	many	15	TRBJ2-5	TGTGCCAGCAGCTTAGATGGGTCCACCGGGGAGACCCAGTACTTC	CASSLDGSTGETQYF
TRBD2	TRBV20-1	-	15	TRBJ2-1	TGCAGTGCTAGGATCACTAGCGACTCCTACAATGAGCAGTTCTTC	CSARITSDSYNEQFF
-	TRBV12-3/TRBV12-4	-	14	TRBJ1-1	TGTGCCAGCAGTTTTGGGACGATGAACACTGAAGCTTTCTTT	CASSFGTMNTEAFF
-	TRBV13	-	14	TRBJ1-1	TGTGCCACCCGAGAGGGGACCCAGTGGACTGAAGCTTTCTTT	CATREGTQWTEAFF
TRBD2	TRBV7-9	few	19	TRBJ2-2	TGTGCCAGCAGCTTTTCGATGGCTAGCGGGGGGACCTACACCGGGGAGCTGTTTTTT	CASSFSMASGGTYTGELFF
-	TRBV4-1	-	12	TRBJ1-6	TGCGCCAGCAAATCCCAGGGGTCACCCCTCCACTTT	CASKSQGSPLHF
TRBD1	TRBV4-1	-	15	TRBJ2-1	TGCGCCAGCAGCCAAGAGAGGGACAGGGGCAATGAGCAGTTCTTC	CASSQERDRGNEQFF
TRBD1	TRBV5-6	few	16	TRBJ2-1	TGTGCCAGCACTCCACTCCGACAGGGGATCTACAATGAGCAGTTCTTC	CASTPLRQGIYNEQFF
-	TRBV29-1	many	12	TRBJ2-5	TGCAGCGCCGCCTGGGAAGTGGAGACCCAGTACTTC	CSAAWEVETQYF
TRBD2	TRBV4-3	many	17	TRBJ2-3	TGCGCCAGCAGCCAAGAACTAGCGGAAACCAGCACAGATACGCAGTATTTT	CASSQELAETSTDTQYF
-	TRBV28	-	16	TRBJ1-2	TGTGCCAGCAGTTTGACACAGGGAGGGAGTAACTATGGCTACACCTTC	CASSLTQGGSNYGYTF
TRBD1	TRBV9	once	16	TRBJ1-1	TGTGCCAGCAGCACCGGGACAGGGGCGAAGATTACTGAAGCTTTCTTT	CASSTGTGAKITEAFF
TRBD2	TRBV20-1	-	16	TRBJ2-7	TGCAGTGCTAGTGTCGCTAGCGGGGACAACTCCTACGAGCAGTACTTC	CSASVASGDNSYEQYF
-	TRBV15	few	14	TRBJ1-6	TGTGCCACCAGCACCTCAGGGACCAATTCACCCCTCCACTTT	CATSTSGTNSPLHF
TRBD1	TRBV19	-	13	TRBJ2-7	TGTGCCAGTAGTATTATGACAGGGGTCGAGCAGTACTTC	CASSIMTGVEQYF
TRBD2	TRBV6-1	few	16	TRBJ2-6	TGTGCCAGCAGGGGCAGGGAGGGTTCTGGGGCCAACGTCCTGACTTTC	CASRGREGSGANVLTF
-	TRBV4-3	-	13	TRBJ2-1	TGCGCCAGCAGTCGATCTGGGGACAATGAGCAGTTCTTC	CASSRSGDNEQFF
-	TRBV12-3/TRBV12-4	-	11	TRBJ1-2	TGTGCCAGCATTACAACGTGGGGCTACACCTTC	CASITTWGYTF
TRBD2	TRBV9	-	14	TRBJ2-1	TGTGCCAGCAGCGTAGAGTCAGCGGGAGGGCCTGAGTTCTTC	CASSVESAGGPEFF
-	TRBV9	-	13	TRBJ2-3	TGTGCCAGCAGCGCGGGACCGGCAGATACGCAGTATTTT	CASSAGPADTQYF
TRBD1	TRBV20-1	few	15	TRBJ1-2	TGCAGTGCTAGAGATATGAAGAGGGACAGTGGCGGCTACACCTTC	CSARDMKRDSGGYTF
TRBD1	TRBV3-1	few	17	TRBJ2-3	TGTGCCAGCAGCCAAGTAATCGACAGGGGAGGTGAAGATACGCAGTATTTT	CASSQVIDRGGEDTQYF
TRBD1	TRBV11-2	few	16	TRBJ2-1	TGTGCCAGCATCTCCACAGGGGCCCTTGGATACAATGAGCAGTTCTTC	CASISTGALGYNEQFF
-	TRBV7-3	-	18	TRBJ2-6	TGTGCCAGCAGCTTATTGGAGGGGGCGAACTCTGGGGCCAACGTCCTGACTTTC	CASSLLEGANSGANVLTF
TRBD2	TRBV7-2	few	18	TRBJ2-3	TGTGCCAGCAGCTTAGTTCGACTAGCGGGGGCCGAGGGGGATACGCAGTATTTT	CASSLVRLAGAEGDTQYF
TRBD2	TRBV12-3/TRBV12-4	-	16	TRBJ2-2	TGTGCCAGCAGGCCGCTAGTTGCGGGAGCGGGCGGGGAGCTGTTTTTT	CASRPLVAGAGGELFF
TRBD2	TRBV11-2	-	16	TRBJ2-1	TGTGCCAGCAGCTTAGTGGGGACTAGCGGGTACAATGAGCAGTTCTTC	CASSLVGTSGYNEQFF
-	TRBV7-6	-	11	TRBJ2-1	TGTGCCAGCAGCTCCGGACCAGGGAAGTTCTTC	CASSSGPGKFF
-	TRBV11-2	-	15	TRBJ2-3	TGTGCCAGCAGCCTCCTCGGATCTAGCACAGATACGCAGTATTTT	CASSLLGSSTDTQYF
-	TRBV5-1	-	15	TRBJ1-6	TGCGCCAGCAGCCTACAGGGTCTGGATAATTCACCCCTCCACTTT	CASSLQGLDNSPLHF
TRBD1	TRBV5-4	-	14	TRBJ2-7	TGTGCCAGCAGCTCCGGGACAGGGCTCTACGAGCAGTACTTC	CASSSGTGLYEQYF
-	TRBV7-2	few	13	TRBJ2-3	TGTGCCAGCAGCTCAACGCCAACAGATACGCAGTATTTT	CASSSTPTDTQYF
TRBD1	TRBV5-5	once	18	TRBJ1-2	TGTTCCAGCAGCCGACAGGACAGGGGGCAAACGGCTAACTATGGCTACACCTTC	CSSSRQDRGQTANYGYTF
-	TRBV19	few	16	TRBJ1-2	TGTGCCAGTCGGGGGGATGGGGTGGAGACCTCCTATGGCTACACCTTC	CASRGDGVETSYGYTF
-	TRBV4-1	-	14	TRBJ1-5	TGCGCCAGCAGCGGGGGCCAGGGGAATCAGCCCCAGCATTTT	CASSGGQGNQPQHF
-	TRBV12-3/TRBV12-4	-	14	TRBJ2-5	TGTGCCAGCAGTTTAGTCTCCCGCGGGGAGACCCAGTACTTC	CASSLVSRGETQYF
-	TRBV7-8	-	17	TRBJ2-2	TGTGCCAGCAGATTCCCGATGCGGGCCGAAACCACCGGGGAGCTGTTTTTT	CASRFPMRAETTGELFF
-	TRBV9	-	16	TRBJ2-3	TGTGCCAGCAGCGCGTCAGGGGCCCCTACGGGAGATACGCAGTATTTT	CASSASGAPTGDTQYF
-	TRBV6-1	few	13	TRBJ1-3	TGTGCCAGCATGCCGGGGTCCGGAAACACCATATATTTT	CASMPGSGNTIYF
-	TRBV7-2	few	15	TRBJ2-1	TGTGCCAGCAGCACCCTTGGGAACCCGTACAATGAGCAGTTCTTC	CASSTLGNPYNEQFF
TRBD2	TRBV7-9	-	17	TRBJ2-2	TGTGCCAGCAGCCTCGAGTGGAGCGGGGCGAGGACCGGGGAGCTGTTTTTT	CASSLEWSGARTGELFF
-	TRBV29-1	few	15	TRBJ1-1	TGCAGCGTTGTAGGAGCCGCGAAAAGTAGCGCTGAAGCTTTCTTT	CSVVGAAKSSAEAFF
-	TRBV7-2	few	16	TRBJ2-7	TGTGCCAGCAGCTTGGGAGGCGCAGCGGCCAACTACGAGCAGTACTTC	CASSLGGAAANYEQYF
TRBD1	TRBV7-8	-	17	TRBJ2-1	TGTGCCAGCAGCTTATCGGGACAGGGCCAAGCCCACAATGAGCAGTTCTTC	CASSLSGQGQAHNEQFF
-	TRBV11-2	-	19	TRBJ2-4	TGTGCCAGCAGCTTAGACGCTTGGGGAAACGATGGGGGTAAAAACATTCAGTACTTC	CASSLDAWGNDGGKNIQYF
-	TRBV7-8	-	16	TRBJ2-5	TGTGCCAGCAGCTTAGCAACCGCAGGGTACCAAGAGACCCAGTACTTC	CASSLATAGYQETQYF
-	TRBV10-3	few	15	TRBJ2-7	TGTGCCATCAGTGGCACTGACGGAATATCCTACGAGCAGTACTTC	CAISGTDGISYEQYF
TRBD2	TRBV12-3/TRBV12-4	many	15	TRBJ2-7	TGTGCCAGCAGTTTGCCGCTAGCGGGAGTCTACGAGCAGTACTTC	CASSLPLAGVYEQYF
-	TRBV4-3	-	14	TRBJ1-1	TGCGCCAGCAGTCCCTCGCATCGGAGCACTGAAGCTTTCTTT	CASSPSHRSTEAFF
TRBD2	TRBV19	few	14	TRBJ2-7	TGTGCCAGTAGTATTACTAGCGGGAGCCACGAGCAGTACTTC	CASSITSGSHEQYF
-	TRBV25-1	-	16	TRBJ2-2	TGTGCCAGCAGTGAAGGGTGGCATTTGTACACCGGGGAGCTGTTTTTT	CASSEGWHLYTGELFF